The 27 T cell receptor beta chains below were found in one sample sequenced in a study of T cell repertoires in cytomegalovirus infection. Each CDR3 protein gets one entry after TCRdb re-called the reads with MiXCR. The data show about 180,000 distinct CDR3 sequences, approximately 15% seen once. Input material: PBMCs. The receptors here all came from a human donor in good health (CMV status not recorded). Some clones in this sample may be carry-over from other donors' samples.

This clonotype was detected a few times. CDR3 in amino acids: CSARAGSPNEKLFF. CDR3 DNA sequence: TGCAGTGCTAGGGCGGGATCTCCGAATGAAAAACTGTTTTTT. V gene TRBV20-1 combines with J gene TRBJ1-4; no firm D call. From germline, CDR1 is DFQATT and CDR2 SNEGSKA (reference sequence). V was trimmed by 3 bases and J by 5 bases, leaving 13 bases between them. The CDR3 has 14 amino acids.

This clonotype was observed many times. DNA of the CDR3: TGTGCCAGCAGCCCCGGGACAGTTGGACTGGGGGCGAACACTGAAGCTTTCTTT. Encoded protein: CASSPGTVGLGANTEAFF. The rearrangement links TRBV7-3 to TRBJ1-1; TRBD1 matches at 7 bases. The germline CDR1 and CDR2 sequences are SGHTA and FQGTGA. J gave up 1 base and V 5 bases, and 16 bases lay outside the gene matches. CDR3 size: 18 residues.

This clonotype was seen many times. V usage is TRBV19 and J usage is TRBJ2-3, with 10 bases matching TRBD2. The CDR3 covers 15 residues. V gave up 3 bases and J gave up 4 bases; unmatched junction bases: 4. CDR1 LNHDA and CDR2 SQIVND come from the germline V gene (reference sequence). In DNA, the CDR3 is TGTGCCAGTAGTATTCCTAGCGGGGGAGCAGATACGCAGTATTTT. It codes for CASSIPSGGADTQYF.

CDR3 sequence reads: CASSWDIEREAFF. The CDR3 DNA is TGCGCCAGCAGCTGGGACATCGAAAGAGAAGCTTTCTTT. The gene calls are TRBV5-1 and TRBJ1-1; tentative D call: TRBD1 (6 bases). The germline V and J ends were trimmed by 3 bases and 8 bases, with 14 bases remaining between them. CDR1 is SGHRS and CDR2 is YFSETQ in the germline V gene. CDR3 length: 13 amino acids. Combining the CDR3 with reference TRBV5-1 and TRBJ1-1 gives the whole variable domain KAGVTQTPRYLIKTRGQQVTLSCSPISGHRSVSWYQQTPGQGLQFLFEYFSETQRNKGNFPGRFSGRQFSNSRSEMNVSTLELGDSALYLCASSWDIEREAFFGQGTRLTVV.

In this sample, this clonotype turned up a few times. CDR3 in amino acids: CASSPRLGGYEQYF. CDR3 nucleotides: TGTGCCAGCAGTCCTAGACTAGGAGGCTACGAGCAGTACTTC. V gene TRBV28 combines with J gene TRBJ2-7; TRBD2 is a possible D gene (6 bases). Trimming took 5 bases from V and 3 from J, leaving 14 bases between them. Germline V gene sequence: CDR1 MDHEN, CDR2 SYDVKM. The CDR3 totals 14 residues.

This clonotype was seen repeatedly, ten times or more. The CDR3 region has the DNA TGCGCCAGCAGCTCCAAGGCGACATTGGCGAACACTGAAGCTTTCTTT. Protein product: CASSSKATLANTEAFF. The chain employs TRBV5-1 and TRBJ1-1; D is unresolved. The CDR3 sequence is 16 residues long. Germline V lookup: CDR1 SGHRS, CDR2 YFSETQ. The ends were cut back, 3 bases at V and 1 base at J, with 16 bases in the middle. The whole variable domain, filled in from reference TRBV5-1 and TRBJ1-1, reads KAGVTQTPRYLIKTRGQQVTLSCSPISGHRSVSWYQQTPGQGLQFLFEYFSETQRNKGNFPGRFSGRQFSNSRSEMNVSTLELGDSALYLCASSSKATLANTEAFFGQGTRLTVV.

This clonotype was counted only a few times. The chain has TRBV28 and TRBJ1-1; no clear D. Per germline, CDR1 MDHEN and CDR2 SYDVKM. Trimming took 2 bases from V and 6 from J, leaving 10 bases between them. This CDR3 region has 13 residues. CDR3 loop: CASSLKVRAEAFF. The CDR3 DNA sequence: TGTGCCAGCAGTTTAAAGGTGCGGGCTGAAGCTTTCTTT. Full variable domain (remainder filled in from reference TRBV28 and TRBJ1-1): DVKVTQSSRYLVKRTGEKVFLECVQDMDHENMFWYRQDPGLGLRLIYFSYDVKMKEKGDIPEGYSVSREKKERFSLILESASTNQTSMYLCASSLKVRAEAFFGQGTRLTVV.

Worth noting for this clonotype: It may be a read error: a sequence one base away is much more abundant. V usage is TRBV18 and J usage is TRBJ2-1, with unresolved D. The CDR3 runs to 15 residues. CDR1 and CDR2 (germline): KGHSH, LQKENI. The DNA of the CDR3 is TGTGCCGGCTCACCACCGGGTCTAGTTTTAAATGAGCAGTTCTTC. Translating gives CAGSPPGLVLNEQFF.

V is TRBV4-3 and J is TRBJ1-5, with D unclear. The germline V and J ends were trimmed by 0 bases and 4 bases, with 10 bases remaining between them. Looked up from germline, CDR1 is LGHNA and CDR2 is YSLEER. The CDR3 is 15 amino acids. The DNA for the CDR3 is TGCGCCAGCAGCCAAGATGTCGTAGGAAATCAGCCCCAGCATTTT. Translating gives CASSQDVVGNQPQHF.

This sequence joins TRBV7-2 and TRBJ2-4; D is ambiguous. Germline V gives CDR1 SGHTA, CDR2 FQGNSA. The CDR3 sequence is 16 residues long. V lost 5 bases and J lost 0, with 14 bases in between. The CDR3: CASSQPPILAKNIQYF. The CDR3 DNA reads as TGTGCCAGCAGCCAACCGCCTATTCTAGCCAAAAACATTCAGTACTTC.

The chain employs TRBV28 and TRBJ1-4, with a possible D match to TRBD1 (5 bases). Trimming cost V 5 bases and J 0 bases, with 10 bases left between them. This CDR3 region has 15 residues. The V gene's germline CDR1 is MDHEN and CDR2 SYDVKM. In DNA form, the CDR3 reads TGTGCCAGCAGTGGACAACCTGCAACTAATGAAAAACTGTTTTTT. Protein product: CASSGQPATNEKLFF.

This clonotype occurred many times. The chain joins TRBV2 to TRBJ2-7; D could derive from TRBD1 or TRBD2 (5 bases each). Looked up from germline, CDR1 is SNHLY and CDR2 is FYNNEI. The V and J ends lost 7 bases and 2 bases respectively, with 12 bases between them. The CDR3 is made up of 13 amino acids. CDR3 DNA: TGTGCCAGCAAGGAGCAGGGACCCTACGAGCAGTACTTC. Translated: CASKEQGPYEQYF.

This clonotype has a count of ten or more. The CDR3 is CATSDLYGTSGATGKGTGELFF. In nucleotides, the CDR3 is TGTGCCACCAGTGATTTGTACGGGACTAGCGGAGCTACGGGGAAGGGGACCGGGGAGCTGTTTTTT. The chain is built from TRBV24-1 and TRBJ2-2; 11 positions agree with TRBD2. CDR3 size: 22 residues. With V trimmed by 0 bases and J by 5 bases, 19 bases remained unmatched. The germline CDR1 and CDR2 sequences are KGHDR and SFDVKD.

This chain uses TRBV24-1 with TRBJ1-2; no clear D gene. The germline CDR1 and CDR2 sequences are KGHDR and SFDVKD. This CDR3 is 13 amino acids long. Trimming stripped 4 bases from V and 0 bases from J, with 5 bases between. The CDR3 is CATSEGTNYGYTF. Written as DNA, the CDR3 is TGTGCCACCAGTGAGGGTACTAACTATGGCTACACCTTC.

At least ten counts were recorded for this clonotype. This sequence joins TRBV7-2 and TRBJ2-1; TRBD2 aligns across 11 bases. The germline CDR1 and CDR2 sequences are SGHTA and FQGNSA. V lost 4 bases, J lost 3 bases, and 5 bases stayed unmatched. The CDR3 extends over 16 amino acids. CDR3 nucleotides: TGTGCCAGCAGCTCCCTAGCGGGAGGATTCTACAATGAGCAGTTCTTC. Protein sequence: CASSSLAGGFYNEQFF.

This clonotype appeared many times. The chain has TRBV5-5 and TRBJ2-1; 11 bases align to TRBD2. The CDR3 has 19 amino acids. Trimming took 3 bases from V and 0 from J; bases not matched to a gene: 11. The V gene's germline CDR1 is SGHKS and CDR2 YYEKEE (reference sequence). CDR3 sequence (DNA): TGTGCCAGCAGCTCTCCGGGACTAGCGGATATTAGCTCCTACAATGAGCAGTTCTTC. Encoded protein: CASSSPGLADISSYNEQFF.

The gene calls are TRBV13 and TRBJ2-1; unclear D gene. CDR3 length: 14 amino acids. The germline V and J ends were trimmed by 0 bases and 3 bases, with 6 bases remaining between them. Germline V gives CDR1 PRHDT, CDR2 FYEKMQ (reference sequence). The CDR3 DNA follows: TGTGCCAGCAGCTTAGGCGGCAACTACAATGAGCAGTTCTTC. It codes for CASSLGGNYNEQFF.

This clonotype was counted a few times. This chain connects TRBV7-9 to TRBJ2-3; possibly TRBD2 for D (6 bases). The V gene's germline CDR1 is SEHNR and CDR2 FQNEAQ (reference sequence). The ends were cut back, 3 bases at V and 0 bases at J, with 13 bases in the middle. This CDR3 comprises 16 residues. This chain's CDR3 is CASSFPERASTDTQYF. CDR3 sequence (DNA): TGTGCCAGCAGCTTCCCCGAGCGGGCTAGCACAGATACGCAGTATTTT.

This clonotype was seen at least ten times. The chain links TRBV7-2 to TRBJ2-7; D not resolved. The CDR3 sequence is 15 residues long. Trimming took 1 base from V and 3 from J, leaving 13 bases between them. The germline V gene encodes CDR1 SGHTA and CDR2 FQGNSA. The CDR3 reads CASSLGSESGYEQYF. Written as DNA, the CDR3 is TGTGCCAGCAGCTTAGGGTCAGAAAGTGGCTACGAGCAGTACTTC.

This clonotype appeared many times. The chain combines TRBV7-2 with TRBJ2-5, with no clear D. The CDR3 is 10 amino acids. Trimming pared 10 bases from V and 2 bases from J, leaving 5 bases between. Germline CDR1 is SGHTA and CDR2 is FQGNSA. This chain's CDR3 is CATLQETQYF. For the CDR3, the DNA is TGTGCCACCCTTCAAGAGACCCAGTACTTC.

Ten or more counts support this clonotype. The chain combines TRBV7-9 with TRBJ2-2, with 9 bases aligning to TRBD1. J lost 6 bases, V lost 2 bases, and 4 bases had no gene match. CDR3 length: 15 residues. Germline V gene lookup returns CDR1 SEHNR and CDR2 FQNEAQ (reference sequence). CDR3 region: CASSLKRQGAGELFF. The CDR3 nucleotides are TGTGCCAGCAGCTTAAAGAGACAGGGGGCCGGGGAGCTGTTTTTT.

The V gene is TRBV18, the J gene TRBJ2-7, with 8 bases matching TRBD1. J gave up 0 bases and V 0 bases, and 13 bases lay outside the gene matches. This CDR3 has 19 residues. CDR1 is KGHSH, CDR2 LQKENI, per germline. The CDR3 is CASSPPEVRGLLFSYEQYF. The CDR3, as DNA: TGTGCCAGCTCACCACCGGAAGTCAGGGGGCTTCTTTTCTCCTACGAGCAGTACTTC.

This clonotype was found many times. This chain joins TRBV28 and TRBJ2-7; D could derive from TRBD1 or TRBD2 (5 bases each). Germline lookup yields CDR1 MDHEN and CDR2 SYDVKM. The CDR3 loop spans 14 amino acids. V lost 6 bases, J lost 2 bases, and 14 bases lay in between. Here the CDR3 DNA reads TGTGCCAGCAGACCCTCCGGGACCCCCTACGAGCAGTACTTC. Amino acids: CASRPSGTPYEQYF. Based on the CDR3 plus reference TRBV28 and TRBJ2-7, the full variable domain is DVKVTQSSRYLVKRTGEKVFLECVQDMDHENMFWYRQDPGLGLRLIYFSYDVKMKEKGDIPEGYSVSREKKERFSLILESASTNQTSMYLCASRPSGTPYEQYFGPGTRLTVT.

This clonotype was detected a few times. This chain joins TRBV29-1 and TRBJ2-7; 8 bases match TRBD2. V dropped 4 bases and J dropped 3; count of bases not matched to a gene: 14. Germline values: CDR1 SQVTM, CDR2 ANQGSEA. CDR3 size: 16 residues. CDR3 in amino acids: CSVVREGDWARYEQYF. The CDR3 bases are TGCAGCGTTGTCCGGGAGGGGGATTGGGCGCGCTACGAGCAGTACTTC.

This clonotype showed up many times. The V gene is TRBV27, the J gene TRBJ1-1; no definite D call. The CDR3 extends over 14 amino acids. Trimming removed 4 bases at V and 2 bases at J, with 11 bases between. From germline, CDR1 is MNHEY and CDR2 SMNVEV (reference sequence). The CDR3 coding sequence is TGTGCCAGCAGTTCGGACCTGGGAAACACTGAAGCTTTCTTT. Translating it yields CASSSDLGNTEAFF.

This clonotype was found many times. This chain joins TRBV7-2 and TRBJ2-3; possibly TRBD1 for D (6 bases). The CDR3 sequence is 13 residues long. V was cut by 5 bases and J by 6 bases, with 12 bases left in between. Germline V gene sequence: CDR1 SGHTA, CDR2 FQGNSA. The CDR3 spells CASSPGTPDTQYF. DNA for the CDR3: TGTGCCAGCAGCCCAGGGACACCCGATACGCAGTATTTT.

The chain combines TRBV28 with TRBJ1-1; possibly TRBD1 for D (5 bases). The CDR3 length is 14 residues. V dropped 9 bases and J dropped 5 bases, with 19 bases sitting between them. Germline CDR1 is MDHEN and CDR2 is SYDVKM. The CDR3 region is CARTRSGRRTEAFF. CDR3 bases: TGTGCCAGAACCCGTTCGGGGCGCAGGACTGAAGCTTTCTTT. The whole variable domain, filled in from reference TRBV28 and TRBJ1-1, reads DVKVTQSSRYLVKRTGEKVFLECVQDMDHENMFWYRQDPGLGLRLIYFSYDVKMKEKGDIPEGYSVSREKKERFSLILESASTNQTSMYLCARTRSGRRTEAFFGQGTRLTVV.